The 25 T cell receptor beta chains given below trace back to one sample, sequenced in a study of cytomegalovirus exposure and HLA in healthy donors. The assay was immunoSEQ multiplex PCR, and TCRdb's table has in-frame clones only and misses some. The table includes around 150,000 clones, less than 95% detected once. Sequencing was done on a sample of PBMCs. The receptors were sampled from a woman between 18 and 29 years old in good health and CMV-seropositive.

The chain combines TRBV18 with TRBJ2-7, with TRBD1 matching over 9 bases. Germline V CDR1 and CDR2: KGHSH, LQKENI. Trimming took 2 bases from V and 4 from J; bases not matched to a gene: 9. CDR3 length: 16 residues. The CDR3: CASSPVTGGMTYEQYF. DNA of the CDR3: TGTGCCAGCTCACCAGTCACAGGGGGCATGACATACGAGCAGTACTTC.

This chain links TRBV28 with TRBJ1-5; D is ambiguous. Germline CDR1 is MDHEN and CDR2 is SYDVKM. The CDR3 runs to 14 residues. Trimming cost V 6 bases and J 4 bases, with 13 bases left between them. CDR3 sequence (DNA): TGTGCCAGCAGCTTGGGCGACGGAAATCAGCCCCAGCATTTT. Translation: CASSLGDGNQPQHF. The full variable domain, completed using reference TRBV28 and TRBJ1-5, is DVKVTQSSRYLVKRTGEKVFLECVQDMDHENMFWYRQDPGLGLRLIYFSYDVKMKEKGDIPEGYSVSREKKERFSLILESASTNQTSMYLCASSLGDGNQPQHFGDGTRLSIL.

The CDR3 DNA reads as TGTGCCAGCAGTGCCGGGGGGATCAGGACACGGGAGCAGTACTTC. Amino acids: CASSAGGIRTREQYF. The chain recombines TRBV2 with TRBJ2-7; 7 bases are a match to TRBD2. The CDR3 is made up of 15 amino acids. V lost 4 bases to trimming and J lost 7 bases; unmatched junction nucleotides: 13. Germline CDR1 reads SNHLY; CDR2 reads FYNNEI.

This chain connects TRBV2 to TRBJ2-5, with D perhaps matching TRBD1 (5 bases). The V end was cut by 4 bases, the J end by 6 bases, with 15 bases between. This CDR3 contains 14 residues. Germline assignment: CDR1 SNHLY and CDR2 FYNNEI. The CDR3 reads CASSAVRGGQTQYF. The CDR3 DNA sequence: TGTGCCAGCAGTGCAGTTAGGGGTGGACAGACCCAGTACTTC.

The J gene is TRBJ2-7, the V gene TRBV19, with D possibly TRBD1 on 6 matching bases. There are 12 residues in the CDR3. CDR1 is LNHDA and CDR2 is SQIVND in the germline V gene (reference sequence). V lost 6 bases to trimming and J lost 4 bases, with 10 bases between them. The CDR3 sequence: CASSRGEYEQYF. In DNA form, the CDR3 reads TGTGCCAGTAGCAGGGGAGAGTACGAGCAGTACTTC.

This chain connects TRBV18 to TRBJ2-7; 7 nucleotides agree with TRBD2. Germline V gives CDR1 KGHSH, CDR2 LQKENI. V shed 5 bases, J shed 0 bases, and the junction held 10 bases outside the gene matches. This CDR3 contains 16 residues. The CDR3 DNA follows: TGTGCCAGCTCAAGGTTGGGGGAGGGCCTCTCCTACGAGCAGTACTTC. Translated, it gives CASSRLGEGLSYEQYF.

This sequence joins TRBV9 and TRBJ1-2; D may be TRBD1 (6 bases). The CDR3 runs to 13 residues. V dropped 3 bases and J dropped 8 bases, with 14 bases sitting between them. Looked up from germline, CDR1 is SGDLS and CDR2 is YYNGEE. The CDR3 coding sequence is TGTGCCAGCAGCGAGGAACAGGGCTTGGGCTACACCTTC. It specifies CASSEEQGLGYTF.

V and J are TRBV29-1 and TRBJ1-2, with TRBD1 as a possible D gene (5 bases). Germline loops: CDR1 SQVTM, CDR2 ANQGSEA. Trimming cost V 7 bases and J 6 bases, with 18 bases left between them. The CDR3 totals 13 residues. The CDR3 DNA is TGCAGCGCCAGACAGACTTCTAAGGATGGCTACACCTTC. Its translation is CSARQTSKDGYTF. The variable domain in full, with the rest retrieved from reference TRBV29-1 and TRBJ1-2, is SAVISQKPSRDICQRGTSLTIQCQVDSQVTMMFWYRQQPGQSLTLIATANQGSEATYESGFVIDKFPISRPNLTFSTLTVSNMSPEDSSIYLCSARQTSKDGYTFGSGTRLTVV.

The genes are TRBV7-9 and TRBJ2-7, with TRBD1 matching over 7 bases. Per germline, CDR1 SEHNR and CDR2 FQNEAQ (reference sequence). Trimming removed 0 bases from V and 3 bases from J; junction bases left unmatched: 8. CDR3 length: 16 amino acids. For the CDR3, the DNA is TGTGCCAGCAGCTTAGCGGCTCACAGGGGCGGCTACGAGCAGTACTTC. Translated, it gives CASSLAAHRGGYEQYF.

The chain joins TRBV27 to TRBJ1-1, with 7 positions matching TRBD1. Germline values: CDR1 MNHEY, CDR2 SMNVEV (reference sequence). The CDR3 length is 15 residues. The trim removed 6 bases at V and 4 bases at J, leaving 11 bases unmatched. The CDR3 coding sequence is TGTGCCAGCAGCCTACGGACCTGGGACAGCACTGAAGCTTTCTTT. This sequence encodes CASSLRTWDSTEAFF.

The chain combines TRBV28 with TRBJ2-1, with TRBD1 as a possible D gene (5 bases). Trimming took off 6 bases at V and 8 bases at J, with 20 bases between the two ends. Germline V gives CDR1 MDHEN, CDR2 SYDVKM. CDR3 length equals 15 residues. CDR3 nucleotide sequence: TGTGCCAGCAGGAGCCTGTGGGCAGGGAAGGATGAGCAGTTCTTC. It is translated as CASRSLWAGKDEQFF.

In this sample, this clone turned up once. The chain links TRBV28 to TRBJ2-1, with 9 bases fitting TRBD2. Trimming at V came to 8 bases and at J to 4 bases, leaving 6 bases not matched to a gene. From germline, CDR1 is MDHEN and CDR2 SYDVKM. The CDR3 is made up of 14 amino acids. The CDR3 is CASGFAGGYNEQFF. CDR3 DNA sequence: TGTGCCAGCGGATTTGCGGGGGGGTACAATGAGCAGTTCTTC. The whole variable domain, filled in from reference TRBV28 and TRBJ2-1, reads DVKVTQSSRYLVKRTGEKVFLECVQDMDHENMFWYRQDPGLGLRLIYFSYDVKMKEKGDIPEGYSVSREKKERFSLILESASTNQTSMYLCASGFAGGYNEQFFGPGTRLTVL.

The gene calls are TRBV5-1 and TRBJ2-2, with 7 bases that match TRBD1. The CDR3 runs 17 residues. V shed 3 bases, J shed 5 bases, and the junction held 13 bases outside the gene matches. Germline V gene sequence: CDR1 SGHRS, CDR2 YFSETQ. CDR3 sequence (DNA): TGCGCCAGCAGCTCCGAGCCCTACAGGGGACGTACCGGGGAGCTGTTTTTT. Translating gives CASSSEPYRGRTGELFF.

This clone occurred a few times. The V call is TRBV10-3, the J call TRBJ2-1, with 12 bases that match TRBD1. This CDR3 is built from 16 residues. Germline CDR1 and CDR2: ENHRY and SYGVKD. V was pared by 3 bases and J by 9 bases, with 9 bases of the junction left unmatched. CDR3 DNA sequence: TGTGCCATCAGTGATAGGGACAGGGGGCGGCAGGGTGAGCAGTTCTTC. Protein sequence: CAISDRDRGRQGEQFF.

The V call is TRBV15, the J call TRBJ2-7; TRBD1 matches 7 bases. The trim removed 5 bases at V and 2 bases at J, leaving 6 bases unmatched. The CDR3 covers 14 residues. The germline V gene has CDR1 LNHNV and CDR2 YYDKDF (reference sequence). The CDR3, as DNA: TGTGCCACCAGCCGAGGACAGGCACCCTACGAGCAGTACTTC. Protein sequence: CATSRGQAPYEQYF.

The gene calls are TRBV6-4 and TRBJ1-2; weak D call: TRBD1 (5 bases). The germline V gene has CDR1 MRHNA and CDR2 SNTAGT. Deletions cut 6 bases from V and 6 bases from J, with 14 bases between. The CDR3 extends over 13 amino acids. The CDR3 region is CASSGREEDGYTF. CDR3 DNA: TGTGCCAGCAGCGGCAGGGAGGAGGATGGCTACACCTTC.

The J gene is TRBJ1-2, the V gene TRBV4-1; 9 bases fit TRBD1. This CDR3 contains 17 residues. Germline CDR1 reads MGHRA; CDR2 reads YSYEKL. V trimming: 6 bases; J trimming: 0 bases; junction bases outside the gene matches: 11. The CDR3 bases are TGCGCCAGCAGAGAACACAGGGGGCAATCTACTAACTATGGCTACACCTTC. Residues: CASREHRGQSTNYGYTF.

The table lists this clone with a count of one. The chain joins TRBV5-1 to TRBJ2-5; D is unclear. The CDR3 sequence is 12 residues long. Trimming removed 5 bases from V and 5 bases from J, with 10 bases in between. Germline V lookup: CDR1 SGHRS, CDR2 YFSETQ. In DNA form, the CDR3 reads TGCGCCAGCAGATCCCCCAGGGAGACCCAGTACTTC. It translates to CASRSPRETQYF.

The CDR3 DNA sequence: TGTGCCAGCATGGAGGGAGGACGGGAGCAGTACTTC. Its translation is CASMEGGREQYF. The V and J genes are TRBV2 and TRBJ2-7, with D possibly being TRBD2 (6 bases). The germline CDR1 and CDR2 sequences are SNHLY and FYNNEI. V was shortened by 7 bases and J by 7 bases, with 14 bases between the two germline ends. This CDR3 comprises 12 residues.

The chain links TRBV14 to TRBJ1-1, with D hard to call. Trimming left V 4 bases short and J 6 bases short, with 12 bases between. Germline CDR1 reads SGHDN; CDR2 reads FVKESK. The CDR3 has 13 residues. The CDR3 DNA follows: TGTGCCAGCAGCCTTCCCGGTGCCCCTGAAGCTTTCTTT. This codes for CASSLPGAPEAFF. Based on the CDR3 plus reference TRBV14 and TRBJ1-1, the full variable domain is EAGVTQFPSHSVIEKGQTVTLRCDPISGHDNLYWYRRVMGKEIKFLLHFVKESKQDESGMPNNRFLAERTGGTYSTLKVQPAELEDSGVYFCASSLPGAPEAFFGQGTRLTVV.

V gene TRBV6-5 combines with J gene TRBJ1-1; D is unclear. Trimming pared 5 bases from V and 4 bases from J, leaving 11 bases between. Germline V CDR1 and CDR2: MNHEY, SVGAGI. The length of the CDR3 is 13 residues. The CDR3 spells CASSRREGTEAFF. For the CDR3, the DNA is TGTGCCAGCAGTCGCCGGGAGGGCACTGAAGCTTTCTTT.

The chain is built from TRBV18 and TRBJ2-7, with D possibly matching TRBD1 (5 bases). Germline V lookup: CDR1 KGHSH, CDR2 LQKENI. The CDR3 runs to 14 residues. V shed 2 bases and J shed 2 bases, with 10 bases lying between them. This CDR3 reads CASSPRGFPYEQYF. The CDR3 DNA reads TGTGCCAGCTCACCAAGGGGTTTCCCCTACGAGCAGTACTTC.

This chain uses TRBV5-5 with TRBJ2-7; TRBD2 aligns across 7 bases. Germline V gene lookup returns CDR1 SGHKS and CDR2 YYEKEE (reference sequence). J lost 0 bases, V lost 1 base, and 7 bases had no gene match. The length of the CDR3 is 16 residues. The CDR3 sequence: CASSLIASGNSYEQYF. CDR3 coding DNA: TGTGCCAGCAGCTTGATCGCTAGCGGAAACTCCTACGAGCAGTACTTC.

The J gene is TRBJ2-2, the V gene TRBV4-2; 13 positions match TRBD2. The germline V gene encodes CDR1 LGHNA and CDR2 YNFKEQ. The CDR3 is 20 residues long. Germline trimming cut 4 bases from V and 3 bases from J; bases unmatched to any gene: 14. Written as DNA, the CDR3 is TGTGCCAGCAGCCGCGGGACTAGCGGGACGAGCCGGGGTGACACCGGGGAGCTGTTTTTT. It yields the protein CASSRGTSGTSRGDTGELFF.

This clone appeared a single time. Germline and junction disagree at one end, which may indicate a read error. The CDR3 region has the DNA TGCCCGGGTCCCGGGGAGCTGTTTTTT. It is translated as CPGPGELFF. The gene calls are TRBV6-7 and TRBJ2-2; D remains unclear. TRBV6-7 is an ORF, with its function uncertain. CDR3 length: 9 residues.